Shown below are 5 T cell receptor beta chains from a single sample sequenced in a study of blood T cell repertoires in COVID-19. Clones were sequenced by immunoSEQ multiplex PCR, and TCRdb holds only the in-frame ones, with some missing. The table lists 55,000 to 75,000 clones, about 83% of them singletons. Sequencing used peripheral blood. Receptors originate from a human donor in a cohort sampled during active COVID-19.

CDR3 protein: CASSLGQGQDSNQPQHF. CDR3 bases: TGTGCCAGTAGTCTAGGACAGGGGCAGGATAGCAATCAGCCCCAGCATTTT. V is TRBV19 and J is TRBJ1-5; the match to TRBD1 covers 9 bases. The trim removed 5 bases at V and 0 bases at J, leaving 8 bases unmatched. CDR1 is LNHDA, CDR2 SQIVND, per germline (reference sequence). The CDR3 sequence is 17 residues long.

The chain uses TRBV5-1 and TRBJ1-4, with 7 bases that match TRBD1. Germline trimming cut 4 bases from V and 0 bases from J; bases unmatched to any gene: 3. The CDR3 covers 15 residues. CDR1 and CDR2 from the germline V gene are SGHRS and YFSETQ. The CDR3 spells CASSRGQPTNEKLFF. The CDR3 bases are TGCGCCAGCAGCAGGGGACAGCCAACTAATGAAAAACTGTTTTTT.

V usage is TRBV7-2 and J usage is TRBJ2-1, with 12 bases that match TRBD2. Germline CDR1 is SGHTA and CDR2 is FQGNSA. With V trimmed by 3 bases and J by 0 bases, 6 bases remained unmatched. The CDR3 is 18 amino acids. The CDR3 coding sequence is TGTGCCAGCAGCTTTCTAGCGGGGGGGCCAATCTCCTACAATGAGCAGTTCTTC. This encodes CASSFLAGGPISYNEQFF.

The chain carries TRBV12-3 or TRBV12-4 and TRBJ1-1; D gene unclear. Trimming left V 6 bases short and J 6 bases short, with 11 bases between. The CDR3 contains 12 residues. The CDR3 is CASSQTRAEAFF. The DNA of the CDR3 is TGTGCCAGCAGCCAGACACGCGCTGAAGCTTTCTTT.

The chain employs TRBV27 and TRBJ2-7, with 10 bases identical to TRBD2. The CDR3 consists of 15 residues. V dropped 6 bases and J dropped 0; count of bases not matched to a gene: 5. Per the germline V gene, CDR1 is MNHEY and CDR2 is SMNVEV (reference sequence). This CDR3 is CASRGLAASSYEQYF. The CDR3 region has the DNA TGTGCCAGCAGAGGACTAGCGGCTAGCTCCTACGAGCAGTACTTC.